Presented here are 20 T cell receptor beta chains from one specimen sequenced in a study of blood T cell repertoires in COVID-19. Profiling relied on immunoSEQ multiplex PCR, and the TCRdb table lists in-frame clones only, not all of them. The table shows about 210,000 clones, with around 83% occurring only once. Sequencing was performed on peripheral blood. The receptors were gathered from a man between 50 and 59 years old with active or convalescent COVID-19.

As concerns this clone: The sample holds other DNA sequences that translate to the same CDR3. The chain employs TRBV10-2 and TRBJ2-1; D possibly corresponds to TRBD1 (5 bases). This CDR3 has 16 amino acids. CDR1 is WSHSY and CDR2 is SAAADI in the germline V gene. Trimming pared 6 bases from V and 4 bases from J, leaving 19 bases between. The CDR3 here is CASSDPAGWVYNEQFF. Written as DNA, the CDR3 is TGCGCCAGCAGCGACCCGGCAGGGTGGGTATACAATGAGCAGTTCTTC.

The chain links TRBV19 to TRBJ2-1; 10 nucleotides line up with TRBD2. The CDR3 has 16 amino acids. V was pared by 7 bases and J by 4 bases, with 10 bases of the junction left unmatched. The germline V gene encodes CDR1 LNHDA and CDR2 SQIVND (reference sequence). CDR3 region: CASTHEGTSAYNEQFF. CDR3 DNA: TGTGCCAGTACCCATGAGGGGACTAGCGCTTACAATGAGCAGTTCTTC.

This clone was counted a single time. The chain combines TRBV5-1 with TRBJ2-3, with 12 bases aligning to TRBD1. Unmatched junction bases numbered 3, after V lost 3 bases and J lost 7 bases. CDR1 and CDR2 (germline): SGHRS, YFSETQ. The CDR3 has 14 amino acids. In nucleotides, the CDR3 is TGCGCCAGCAGCTCGGGACAGGGGGCAAATACGCAGTATTTT. Encoded protein: CASSSGQGANTQYF.

CDR3 sequence: CASSLAPKEGELFF. The CDR3, as DNA: TGTGCCAGCAGCTTGGCCCCCAAAGAGGGGGAACTGTTTTTT. The chain couples TRBV5-4 to TRBJ1-4, with D perhaps matching TRBD1 (6 bases). V shed 0 bases and J shed 12 bases, with 15 bases lying between them. From germline, CDR1 is SGHNT and CDR2 YYREEE (reference sequence). CDR3 length: 14 residues.

V and J are TRBV28 and TRBJ2-2; possible D gene TRBD1, 5 bases. V dropped 1 base and J dropped 4 bases, with 19 bases sitting between them. The CDR3 sequence is 18 residues long. Germline CDR1 MDHEN, CDR2 SYDVKM. The CDR3 bases are TGTGCCAGCAGTTTATATTCCGGCCCCAGGGCTAGCACCGGGGAGCTGTTTTTT. Residues: CASSLYSGPRASTGELFF.

The chain employs TRBV4-2 and TRBJ2-1, with TRBD2 identical over 11 bases. The trim removed 1 base at V and 4 bases at J, leaving 0 bases unmatched. Germline lookup yields CDR1 LGHNA and CDR2 YNFKEQ. The CDR3 length is 15 residues. CDR3 sequence: CASSQGLAGYNEQFF. The CDR3 DNA reads TGTGCCAGCAGCCAAGGACTAGCGGGGTACAATGAGCAGTTCTTC.

The chain employs TRBV5-1 and TRBJ1-3, with a possible D match to TRBD1 (5 bases). Germline V gives CDR1 SGHRS, CDR2 YFSETQ. This CDR3 has 16 residues. Trimming took off 0 bases at V and 3 bases at J, with 13 bases between the two ends. CDR3 bases: TGCGCCAGCAGCTTGGAGGCGGGGGGAGATGGAAACACCATATATTTT. It encodes CASSLEAGGDGNTIYF. Full variable domain (remainder filled in from reference TRBV5-1 and TRBJ1-3): KAGVTQTPRYLIKTRGQQVTLSCSPISGHRSVSWYQQTPGQGLQFLFEYFSETQRNKGNFPGRFSGRQFSNSRSEMNVSTLELGDSALYLCASSLEAGGDGNTIYFGEGSWLTVV.

The sample holds one count of this clone. Other DNA sequences within the sample encode an identical CDR3. The chain combines TRBV5-1 with TRBJ2-7, with 7 nucleotides matching TRBD2. The CDR3 is made up of 15 amino acids. V shed 5 bases and J 3 bases; nucleotides not matched to a gene: 11. Germline CDR1 SGHRS, CDR2 YFSETQ. CDR3 bases: TGCGCCAGCAGTTTTTTCCAAACTAGCGACTACGAGCAGTACTTC. It codes for CASSFFQTSDYEQYF.

DNA of the CDR3: TGCAGCGTTGGGCTAGGACTAGGGGAGACCCAGTACTTC. Its protein is CSVGLGLGETQYF. This sequence joins TRBV29-1 and TRBJ2-5; 7 bases are a match to TRBD2. Per germline, CDR1 SQVTM and CDR2 ANQGSEA. V was clipped by 4 bases and J by 5 bases; unmatched bases: 7. The CDR3 consists of 13 residues.

This chain uses TRBV6-4 with TRBJ2-2; 11 bases agree with TRBD1. The V gene's germline CDR1 is MRHNA and CDR2 SNTAGT. V lost 6 bases and J lost 5; bases outside the gene matches: 8. CDR3 length equals 16 residues. The CDR3 DNA reads TGTGCCAGCAGCCGAGGACAGGGGGCGCCGACCGGGGAGCTGTTTTTT. This encodes CASSRGQGAPTGELFF.

The genes are TRBV28 and TRBJ2-6; D uncertain. V was shortened by 8 bases and J by 0 bases, with 8 bases between the two germline ends. Looked up from germline, CDR1 is MDHEN and CDR2 is SYDVKM. The CDR3 has 14 residues. DNA of the CDR3: TGTGCCAGCCTGCAGCGCTCTGGGGCCAACGTCCTGACTTTC. Its translation is CASLQRSGANVLTF.

The rearrangement uses TRBV18 and TRBJ2-3; 7 nucleotides agree with TRBD2. Germline V lookup: CDR1 KGHSH, CDR2 LQKENI. This CDR3 region has 16 residues. V shed 1 base and J 1 base; nucleotides not matched to a gene: 5. Here the CDR3 DNA reads TGTGCCAGCTCACCACTGGCTAGCGGCGGCACAGATACGCAGTATTTT. It encodes CASSPLASGGTDTQYF.

The CDR3 protein is CASKKGGLQPQHF. For the CDR3, the DNA is TGTGCCAGCAAGAAGGGGGGGCTCCAGCCCCAGCATTTT. This chain connects TRBV2 to TRBJ1-5; D might be TRBD1 (6 bases). The V gene's germline CDR1 is SNHLY and CDR2 FYNNEI. The CDR3 covers 13 residues. V was clipped by 7 bases and J by 7 bases, with 14 bases between them. Drawing the rest from reference TRBV2 and TRBJ1-5, the complete variable domain is EPEVTQTPSHQVTQMGQEVILRCVPISNHLYFYWYRQILGQKVEFLVSFYNNEISEKSEIFDDQFSVERPDGSNFTLKIRSTKLEDSAMYFCASKKGGLQPQHFGDGTRLSIL.

This clone appeared once. This rearrangement joins TRBV5-5 to TRBJ2-1; D might be TRBD2 (6 bases). Trimming shortened V by 6 bases and J by 3 bases, and 13 bases separated the two germline ends. This CDR3 is 14 amino acids long. The germline V gene encodes CDR1 SGHKS and CDR2 YYEKEE (reference sequence). CDR3 nucleotides: TGTGCCAGCACCCCAACGGGGGTCTACAATGAGCAGTTCTTC. Translated: CASTPTGVYNEQFF.

The gene calls are TRBV20-1 and TRBJ2-7, with 7 bases that match TRBD2. The CDR3 has 11 amino acids. The V gene's germline CDR1 is DFQATT and CDR2 SNEGSKA (reference sequence). V gave up 8 bases and J gave up 7 bases; unmatched junction bases: 8. The CDR3 sequence: CSPRLAGEQYF. The CDR3 DNA is TGCAGTCCGAGACTAGCCGGGGAGCAGTACTTC.

The chain carries TRBV7-2 and TRBJ2-4; maybe TRBD2 (5 bases). Trimming took off 3 bases at V and 2 bases at J, with 11 bases between the two ends. CDR1 is SGHTA, CDR2 FQGNSA, per germline. CDR3 size: 15 residues. CDR3 protein: CASSFGRGTKNIQYF. CDR3 nucleotides: TGTGCCAGCAGCTTTGGTAGAGGGACCAAAAACATTCAGTACTTC.

The chain links TRBV6-4 to TRBJ2-1; 14 bases are a match to TRBD2. This CDR3 contains 18 residues. The J segment lost 9 bases and the V segment lost 4 bases, leaving 14 bases of the junction unmatched. Germline lookup yields CDR1 MRHNA and CDR2 SNTAGT. The chain's CDR3 is CASSVLPPTSGGAIEQFF. Written as DNA, the CDR3 is TGTGCCAGCAGTGTCCTCCCTCCGACTAGCGGGGGGGCGATTGAGCAGTTCTTC.

The J gene is TRBJ2-1, the V gene TRBV28; tentatively, D is TRBD1 (5 bases). The V end lost 8 bases, the J end lost 7 bases, and 9 bases lay between the germline ends. The CDR3 contains 11 residues. Germline loops: CDR1 MDHEN, CDR2 SYDVKM. CDR3 DNA: TGTGCCAGCGGGGCCTGGAATGAGCAGTTCTTC. Its protein product is CASGAWNEQFF. Based on the CDR3 plus reference TRBV28 and TRBJ2-1, the full variable domain is DVKVTQSSRYLVKRTGEKVFLECVQDMDHENMFWYRQDPGLGLRLIYFSYDVKMKEKGDIPEGYSVSREKKERFSLILESASTNQTSMYLCASGAWNEQFFGPGTRLTVL.

The V call is TRBV7-9, the J call TRBJ2-2; the D is unclear. The CDR3 runs to 12 residues. V was shortened by 8 bases and J by 8 bases, with 12 bases between the two germline ends. Germline V gives CDR1 SEHNR, CDR2 FQNEAQ (reference sequence). CDR3 amino acids: CASSLVPGELFF. In nucleotides, the CDR3 is TGTGCCAGCTCGTTGGTCCCGGGGGAGCTGTTTTTT.

This clone was seen just once. The rearrangement uses TRBV29-1 and TRBJ2-1; D gene ambiguous. Germline CDR1 is SQVTM and CDR2 is ANQGSEA. This CDR3 is built from 12 residues. The ends were cut back, 8 bases at V and 4 bases at J, with 12 bases in the middle. The CDR3, as DNA: TGCAGCTCCGCGGCAGATTACAATGAGCAGTTCTTC. The encoded protein is CSSAADYNEQFF.